Sequencing of this TCR beta chain was carried out in a study of T cell changes during pregnancy in multiple sclerosis (dated by TCRdb to the late 2010s). For the study in its entirety: In women with multiple sclerosis, the researchers looked at how the T cell repertoire shifted as pregnancy progressed.

To prepare the library, the immunoSEQ multiplex PCR assay was applied. TCRdb stores this immuneACCESS table with in-frame sequences only. Part of the clones is absent; in the studies checked, under half of the shortfall reflects unresolved V genes, and no reason is known for the rest. The sample table contains approximately 40,000 clones; only one count was recorded for roughly 91% of them. The top ten clones comprise roughly 0.38% of the sample. From its cysteine to its phenylalanine, the CDR3 spans 14 amino acids. The DNA shown is the 42-base CDR3, in frame from base 1. At the junction V is shortened by 5 bases and J by 1 base, with 11 bases in between. CDR1 is given as SGHTA and CDR2 as FQGNSA, both from the germline V gene. As regards this clone: Its antigen is not yet known. Per-base qualities were not stored, and no clone one base away is much larger.

Recombination linked TRBV7-2 to TRBJ1-1, with no confidently assigned D gene. The sequence derives from a female donor in good health, enrolled as a control in a pregnancy study. The starting material was CD4+ T cells from peripheral blood mononuclear cells, obtained after pregnancy. The DNA sequence is TGTGCCAGCAGCGCGTGGAGGCAGAACACTGAAGCTTTCTTT. This codes for CASSAWRQNTEAFF. The full variable domain, completed from the reference TRBV7-2 and TRBJ1-1 proteins outside the CDR3, reads GAGVSQSPSNKVTEKGKDVELRCDPISGHTALYWYRQSLGQGLEFLIYFQGNSAPDKSGLPSDRFSAERTGGSVSTLTIQRTQQEDSAVYLCASSAWRQNTEAFFGQGTRLTVV.